This T cell receptor beta chain was recovered during a study of shared clonotypes between healthy human individuals. There are 14 residues in the CDR3. Germline V gene data show CDR1 as LGHNA and CDR2 as YNFKEQ. V lost 5 bases and J lost 4; bases outside the gene matches: 5. Some clones are missing from TCRdb's copy, which holds only in-frame ones; the method was immunoSEQ multiplex PCR. The sample consists of a few million clones, more than 80% of them appearing once. This clone was seen just once. The clonotype was recovered from a man between 18 and 29 years old in good health. Some clones in this sample may be carry-over from other donors' samples. The chain couples TRBV4-2 to TRBJ1-1; 9 nucleotides align to TRBD1. Material: naive CD4+ T cells from PBMCs. Subset noted: CD45RA+ positively selected. The CDR3 sequence is CASSTRTGATEAFF. CDR3 DNA sequence: TGTGCCAGCAGCACCCGGACAGGGGCCACTGAAGCTTTCTTT.